The source of this T cell receptor (beta chain) is a study of control samples from healthy donors and cancer patients. This clone has only one observation. Only in-frame clones appear in the TCRdb table, and some are missing; sequencing was by immunoSEQ multiplex PCR. The sample yields roughly 100,000 clones, over 85% seen once. The sequence was obtained from a human donor in good health. The donor label of this sample is uncertain. The sequencing input was blood.

The CDR3 DNA reads TGTGCCAGCAGAAGGACAGGGGCTTTCGATTCACCCCTCCACTTT. As protein: CASRRTGAFDSPLHF. J is TRBJ1-6 and V is TRBV6-5; TRBD1 matches 9 bases. This CDR3 region has 15 residues. The germline CDR1 and CDR2 sequences are MNHEY and SVGAGI. V lost 6 bases and J lost 8; bases outside the gene matches: 8.